This paragraph reports one T cell receptor (beta chain). Antigen: not known. The data were taken from a study of beta chain features in type 1 diabetes. Points from the study as a whole: TCRB CDR3 length was moderately but significantly reduced in all four CD4+ subsets of Type 1 diabetes patients. Among patients, naive, central memory and Treg TCRB repertoires appeared more similar than among healthy donors. Insertion counts at VDJ junctions were lower in type 1 diabetes patients, who also showed more deletions there.

The CDR3 has 12 amino acids. The germline CDR1 and CDR2 sequences are GTSNPN and SVGIG (reference sequence). Deletions cut 0 bases from V and 5 bases from J, with 7 bases between. Expressed TCRB transcripts were sequenced, since all the RNA that had been isolated was reverse transcribed. Profiling relied on immunoSEQ multiplex PCR, and the TCRdb table lists in-frame clones only, not all of them. Of around 260,000 clones in the sample, around 24% were seen once. The sequence derives from a woman between 25 and 40 years old with type 1 diabetes. The gene calls are TRBV30 and TRBJ1-1; D gene unclear. Sequencing was done on a sample of naive CD4+ T cells from blood. Here the CDR3 DNA reads TGTGCCTGGAGTGTATTGGCTACTGAAGCTTTCTTT. It specifies CAWSVLATEAFF.